The 4 T cell receptor beta chains listed next were all sequenced from one sample in a study of T cell changes during pregnancy in multiple sclerosis. Libraries were prepared by immunoSEQ multiplex PCR; TCRdb keeps only in-frame clonotypes and omits some of them. The sample gives tens of thousands of clones, roughly nine tenths of which show up once; approximately 5.9% is in the top ten. This material consisted of peripheral blood, taken in the third trimester of pregnancy. These receptors originate from a female donor in good health, enrolled as a control in a pregnancy study.

The chain couples TRBV6-1 to TRBJ2-7; possibly TRBD2 for D (6 bases). Trimming pared 6 bases from V and 3 bases from J, leaving 15 bases between. The CDR3 is 14 residues long. The germline CDR1 and CDR2 sequences are MNHNS and SASEGT. This CDR3 is CASRVGWGDYEQYF. The CDR3 DNA reads as TGTGCCAGCAGGGTAGGTTGGGGGGACTACGAGCAGTACTTC.

The chain uses TRBV7-8 and TRBJ2-3; 12 nucleotides line up with TRBD2. CDR1 is SGHVS and CDR2 is FQNEAQ in the germline V gene. V was clipped by 5 bases and J by 2 bases; unmatched bases: 8. This CDR3 comprises 17 residues. The CDR3 coding sequence is TGTGCCAGCAGCCACCGCCGGACTAGCGGGGCCACAGATACGCAGTATTTT. This translates into CASSHRRTSGATDTQYF.

The rearrangement uses TRBV7-3 and TRBJ2-7; 10 bases align to TRBD2. The CDR3 loop spans 15 amino acids. From germline, CDR1 is SGHTA and CDR2 FQGTGA. The V and J ends lost 5 bases and 0 bases, in that order; junction bases with no gene match: 4. Written as DNA, the CDR3 is TGTGCCAGCAGCATTAGCGGGGGGTTCTCCTACGAGCAGTACTTC. This translates into CASSISGGFSYEQYF.

The V gene is TRBV23-1, the J gene TRBJ1-2; the D gene is possibly TRBD1 (6 bases). TRBV23-1 is assigned to the ORF class and has an uncertain function. V was clipped by 5 bases and J by 9 bases, with 16 bases between them. This CDR3 is 13 amino acids long. The CDR3 DNA follows: TGCGCCAGCAGTTCCAAGACAGGAGATAGCTACACCTTC. Its translation: CASSSKTGDSYTF.